This T cell receptor (beta chain) was documented in a study of PD-L1 blockade in urothelial cancer (TCRdb year 2017). As for the study more broadly: Every patient began therapy at some point between 2014 and 2015 and was given atezolizumab 1,200 mg intravenously every 3 weeks. About 85% of the roughly 30 patients were males with bladder-origin urothelial cancer, and about 65% of the roughly 30 reported a prior smoking history. Patients had an ECOG performance status of 0 or 1 and had received between 0 and 3 prior chemotherapy regimens. Blood samples were analyzed at two time points: 3 weeks after treatment start (second dose) and 6 weeks after treatment start. Blood samples gave a median of about 130,000 T cells and 80,000 or so unique TCRs, with a median clonality of around 0.074. Somatic, immune and clinical correlates of response to PD-L1 blockade with atezolizumab in urothelial cancer were the focus of an exploratory multi-omic analysis. Pretreatment tumor samples, along with matched peripheral blood serially collected before and after atezolizumab treatment, were subjected to TCR sequencing. Durable clinical benefit was defined as a progression-free survival longer than 6 months, and TCR features were additionally tested against progression-free survival and overall survival. In the same patients who had TCR sequencing, pretreatment tumors also underwent whole exome sequencing and RNA sequencing. Durable clinical benefit was achieved by nine patients and was not achieved by 20 patients. Some 30 patients had pretreatment blood TCR-seq, some 24 had at least one posttreatment blood collection, and some 24 had tumor TCR-seq.

Synthetic TCR analog templates were spiked into each PCR so that absolute template abundance could be estimated from read counts. Using the immunoSEQ assay, TCRbeta CDR3 regions were amplified from genomic DNA with bias-controlled V and J gene primers. Sequencing of rearranged TCRbeta segments was done at approximately 20X coverage. Under the source paper's analysis protocol: Sequencing errors were corrected by clustering and CDR3s were annotated against IMGT to assign V, D and J genes. Downstream analyses used only productive TCRbeta rearrangements and left out out-of-frame or stop-codon sequences. Clonality was computed as one minus Shannon entropy normalized by the log of the number of unique productive sequences. Clones differing between time points or between blood and tumor were identified by Fisher's exact test with Benjamini-Hochberg correction at adjusted p below 0.01. TCRdb re-hosts the immuneACCESS table, in-frame sequences only. Its copies lack some clones; in the studies checked, an unresolved V gene accounts for under half of them, and the cause for the rest is not known. The D gene and trimming were derived from the DNA, and the V and J assignments and clone size from that table. A total of around 26,000 clones appear in this sample, approximately 86% of them only once. Of the sample, 30% to 40% is held by the ten largest clones.

V is trimmed back by 2 bases and J by 5 bases, and the junction contains 11 bases that no gene match accounts for. Sequences SGHRS (CDR1) and YFSETQ (CDR2) are obtained from the germline V gene. Taken from cysteine to phenylalanine, the CDR3 has 17 residues. The read is trimmed to its CDR3 DNA, 51 bases read in frame from base 1. Overall study results and their limits: Among patients with durable benefit, tumor-associated TCR clones showed greater expansion in peripheral blood 3 weeks after treatment started (n = 22, p = 0.022). A pretreatment peripheral blood TCR clonality below the median was linked to improved progression-free and overall survival. Because the sample size was small (n ≈ 29) and many of the analyses were exploratory, the results are meant to be hypothesis-generating.

The cohort comprised 25 to 35 patients with locally advanced or metastatic urothelial carcinoma treated at Memorial Sloan Kettering on a trial protocol. Peripheral blood mononuclear cells were collected from each patient pretreatment and during treatment, giving between 1 and 8 total time points per patient. The Qiagen DNeasy Blood extraction kit was used to purify genomic DNA from total PBMCs and from tumor samples. PBMCs were collected pretreatment and during treatment, and were isolated and stored as previously described. About this clone itself: Which antigen it targets is not known. Base qualities are missing; no much larger clone stands one base away.

The TCR was taken from a man in his sixties with urothelial cancer. Source: PBMCs, taken around atezolizumab (anti-PD-L1) treatment. This chain joins TRBV5-1 to TRBJ1-1, and 11 bases in between align with TRBD1. The CDR3 in this case is CASSFALGTGGVTEAFF. The sequenced DNA: TGCGCCAGCAGCTTTGCGTTAGGGACAGGGGGAGTTACTGAAGCTTTCTTT. Beyond the CDR3, the reference TRBV5-1 and TRBJ1-1 genes provide the residues; the full variable domain reads: KAGVTQTPRYLIKTRGQQVTLSCSPISGHRSVSWYQQTPGQGLQFLFEYFSETQRNKGNFPGRFSGRQFSNSRSEMNVSTLELGDSALYLCASSFALGTGGVTEAFFGQGTRLTVV.